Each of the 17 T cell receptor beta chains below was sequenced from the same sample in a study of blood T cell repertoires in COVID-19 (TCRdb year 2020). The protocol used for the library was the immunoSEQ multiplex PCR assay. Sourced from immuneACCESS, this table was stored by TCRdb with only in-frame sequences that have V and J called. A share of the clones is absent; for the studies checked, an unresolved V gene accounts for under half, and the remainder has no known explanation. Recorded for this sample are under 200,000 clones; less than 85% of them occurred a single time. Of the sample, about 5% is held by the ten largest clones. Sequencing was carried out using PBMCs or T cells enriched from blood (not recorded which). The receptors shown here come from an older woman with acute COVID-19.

CDR3 sequence (DNA): TGTGCGTCGGGGGGAGTAGATTCACCCCTCCACTTT. Its translation: CASGGVDSPLHF. V gene TRBV9 combines with J gene TRBJ1-6; a weak D match, TRBD1 (5 bases). CDR1 and CDR2 (germline): SGDLS, YYNGEE. CDR3 length: 12 residues.

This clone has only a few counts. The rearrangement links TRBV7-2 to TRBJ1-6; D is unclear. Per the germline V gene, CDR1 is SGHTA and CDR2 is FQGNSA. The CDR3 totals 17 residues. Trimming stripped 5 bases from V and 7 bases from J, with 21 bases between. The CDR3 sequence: CASSVKDGRETNSPLHF. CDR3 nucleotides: TGTGCCAGCAGCGTGAAGGACGGGAGAGAGACAAATTCACCCCTCCACTTT.

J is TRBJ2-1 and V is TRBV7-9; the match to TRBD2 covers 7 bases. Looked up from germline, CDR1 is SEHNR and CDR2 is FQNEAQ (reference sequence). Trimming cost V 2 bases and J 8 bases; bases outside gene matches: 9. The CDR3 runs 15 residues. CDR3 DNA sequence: TGTGCCAGCAGCTTATCCGGACTAGGTCCCTATGAGCAGTTCTTC. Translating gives CASSLSGLGPYEQFF.

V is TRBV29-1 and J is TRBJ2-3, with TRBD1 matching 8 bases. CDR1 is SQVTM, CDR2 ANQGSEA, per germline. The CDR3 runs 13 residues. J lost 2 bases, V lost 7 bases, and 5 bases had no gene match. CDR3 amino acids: CSANRGNTDTQYF. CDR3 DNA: TGCAGCGCAAACAGGGGGAACACAGATACGCAGTATTTT.

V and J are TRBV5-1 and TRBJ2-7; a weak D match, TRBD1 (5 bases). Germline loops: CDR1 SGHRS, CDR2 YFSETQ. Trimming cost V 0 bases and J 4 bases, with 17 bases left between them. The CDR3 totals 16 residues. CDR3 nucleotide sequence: TGCGCCAGCAGCTTGGTTACAGGCGATACCGATTACGAGCAGTACTTC. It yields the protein CASSLVTGDTDYEQYF.

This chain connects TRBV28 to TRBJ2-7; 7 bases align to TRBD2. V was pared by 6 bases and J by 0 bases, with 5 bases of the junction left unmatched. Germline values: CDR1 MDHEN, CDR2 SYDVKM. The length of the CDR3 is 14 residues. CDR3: CASRMGGGSYEQYV. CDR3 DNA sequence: TGTGCCAGCAGGATGGGGGGGGGCTCCTACGAGCAGTACGTC.

Written as DNA, the CDR3 is TGTGCCAGCAGCCCACAGGGGAAGGGCACTGAAGCTTTCTTT. Translating gives CASSPQGKGTEAFF. The genes are TRBV13 and TRBJ1-1; 7 positions match TRBD1. CDR3 length equals 14 residues. Germline V gene sequence: CDR1 PRHDT, CDR2 FYEKMQ (reference sequence). Trimming removed 5 bases from V and 4 bases from J; junction bases left unmatched: 7.

CDR3 sequence reads: CASSTQREGLVYTQYF. The CDR3 DNA follows: TGTGCCAGTAGTACCCAGCGGGAGGGCCTCGTATATACGCAGTATTTT. The chain combines TRBV19 with TRBJ2-3, with 10 bases that match TRBD2. The junction had 11 bases not matched to a gene; V was cut back by 4 bases and J by 7 bases. There are 16 residues in the CDR3. Germline loops: CDR1 LNHDA, CDR2 SQIVND (reference sequence).

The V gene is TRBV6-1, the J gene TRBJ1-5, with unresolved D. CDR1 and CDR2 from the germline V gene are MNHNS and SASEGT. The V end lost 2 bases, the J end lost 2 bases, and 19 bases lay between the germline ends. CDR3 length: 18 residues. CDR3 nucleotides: TGTGCCAGCAGTGAAAAGTGGGGAGGGAGTACGGGCAATCAGCCCCAGCATTTT. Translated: CASSEKWGGSTGNQPQHF.

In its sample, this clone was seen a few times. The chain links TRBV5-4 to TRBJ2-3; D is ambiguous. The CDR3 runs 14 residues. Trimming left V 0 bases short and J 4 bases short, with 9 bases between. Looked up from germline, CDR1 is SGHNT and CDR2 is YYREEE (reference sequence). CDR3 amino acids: CASSLVAVPDTQYF. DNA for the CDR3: TGTGCCAGCAGCTTGGTCGCAGTCCCAGATACGCAGTATTTT.

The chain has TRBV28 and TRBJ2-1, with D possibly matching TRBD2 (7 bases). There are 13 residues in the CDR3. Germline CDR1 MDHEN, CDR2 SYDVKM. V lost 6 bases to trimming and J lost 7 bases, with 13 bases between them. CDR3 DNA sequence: TGTGCCAGCAGCATAAGGGGGGGGAATGAGCAGTTCTTC. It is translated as CASSIRGGNEQFF.

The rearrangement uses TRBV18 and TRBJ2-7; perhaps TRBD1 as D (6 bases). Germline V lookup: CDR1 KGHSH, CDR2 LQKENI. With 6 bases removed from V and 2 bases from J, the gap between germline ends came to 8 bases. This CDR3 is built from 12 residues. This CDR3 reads CASSTGAYEQYF. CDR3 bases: TGTGCCAGCTCGACAGGAGCCTACGAGCAGTACTTC.

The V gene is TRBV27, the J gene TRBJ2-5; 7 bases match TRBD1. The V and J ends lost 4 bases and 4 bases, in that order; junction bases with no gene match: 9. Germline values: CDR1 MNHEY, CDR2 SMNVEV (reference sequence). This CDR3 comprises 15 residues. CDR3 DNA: TGTGCCAGCAGTTCGGGACAGCCGTCCGGAGAGACCCAGTACTTC. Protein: CASSSGQPSGETQYF.

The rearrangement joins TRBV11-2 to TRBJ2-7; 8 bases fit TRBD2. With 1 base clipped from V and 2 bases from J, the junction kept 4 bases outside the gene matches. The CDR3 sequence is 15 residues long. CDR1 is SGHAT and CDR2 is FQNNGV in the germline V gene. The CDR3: CASSLGTSPPYEQYV. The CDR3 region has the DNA TGTGCCAGCAGCTTAGGGACTAGCCCCCCCTACGAGCAGTACGTC.

CDR3 DNA sequence: TGTGCCAGAGTTCAGTTGTTCGGGGTAGGTGGCAATCAGCCCCAGCATTTT. This sequence encodes CARVQLFGVGGNQPQHF. This chain connects TRBV21-1 to TRBJ1-5. TRBV21-1 is tagged as a pseudogene. The CDR3 is made up of 17 amino acids.

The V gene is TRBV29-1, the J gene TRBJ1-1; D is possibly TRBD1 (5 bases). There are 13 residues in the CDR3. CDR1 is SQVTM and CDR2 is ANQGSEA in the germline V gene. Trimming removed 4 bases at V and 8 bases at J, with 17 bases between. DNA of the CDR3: TGCAGCGTTGCCCCGTGGGACGGAGGGGAAGCTTTCTTT. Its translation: CSVAPWDGGEAFF.

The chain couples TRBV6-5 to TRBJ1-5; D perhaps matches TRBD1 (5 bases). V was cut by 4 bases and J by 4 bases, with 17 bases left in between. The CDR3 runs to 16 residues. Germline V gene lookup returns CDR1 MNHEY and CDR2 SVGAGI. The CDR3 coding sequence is TGTGCCAGCAGTTTAAAGGGGCCAAGACCGAATCAGCCCCAGCATTTT. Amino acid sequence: CASSLKGPRPNQPQHF.